These 4 T cell receptor beta chains were sequenced from one sample in a study of cytotoxic CD8 clonotypes in ibrutinib-treated CLL. The repertoire was sequenced with immunoSEQ multiplex PCR; TCRdb's copy has only in-frame clones and lacks some. The table records some 130,000 clones, 70% to 90% of them present only once. The sequencing used PBMCs, collected after 24 months of ibrutinib treatment. These receptors all stem from a human donor with chronic lymphocytic leukemia.

This rearrangement joins TRBV30 to TRBJ2-1; 10 positions match TRBD2. This CDR3 comprises 15 residues. Germline V gene lookup returns CDR1 GTSNPN and CDR2 SVGIG (reference sequence). The junction had 7 bases not matched to a gene; V was cut back by 4 bases and J by 4 bases. Here the CDR3 reads CAWIEAGGLYNEQFF. The CDR3 DNA follows: TGTGCCTGGATAGAAGCGGGGGGGCTATACAATGAGCAGTTCTTC.

The chain links TRBV28 to TRBJ2-2; 10 bases align to TRBD1. Losses at the gene ends were 5 bases for V and 6 bases for J; bases not matched to a gene: 6. The CDR3 loop spans 15 amino acids. Germline values: CDR1 MDHEN, CDR2 SYDVKM. In nucleotides, the CDR3 is TGTGCCAGCAGTAAACCGGGACAGGGGTCCGGGGAGCTGTTTTTT. Protein sequence: CASSKPGQGSGELFF. The whole variable domain, filled in from reference TRBV28 and TRBJ2-2, reads DVKVTQSSRYLVKRTGEKVFLECVQDMDHENMFWYRQDPGLGLRLIYFSYDVKMKEKGDIPEGYSVSREKKERFSLILESASTNQTSMYLCASSKPGQGSGELFFGEGSRLTVL.

The genes are TRBV7-7 and TRBJ2-1; possible D gene TRBD1, 6 bases. V lost 5 bases, J lost 8 bases, and 19 bases lay in between. Germline CDR1 SSHAT, CDR2 FNYEAQ (reference sequence). The CDR3 runs 15 residues. CDR3 residues: CASSPSTGNGDEQFF. CDR3 bases: TGTGCCAGCAGCCCCTCCACAGGGAATGGGGATGAGCAGTTCTTC.

The V and J genes are TRBV19 and TRBJ1-5; D remains unclear. Germline V gives CDR1 LNHDA, CDR2 SQIVND (reference sequence). CDR3 length equals 14 residues. Trimming pared 8 bases from V and 5 bases from J, leaving 16 bases between. The CDR3 loop is CASSPEMGYQPQHF. DNA for the CDR3: TGTGCCAGTTCCCCCGAGATGGGGTATCAGCCCCAGCATTTT.